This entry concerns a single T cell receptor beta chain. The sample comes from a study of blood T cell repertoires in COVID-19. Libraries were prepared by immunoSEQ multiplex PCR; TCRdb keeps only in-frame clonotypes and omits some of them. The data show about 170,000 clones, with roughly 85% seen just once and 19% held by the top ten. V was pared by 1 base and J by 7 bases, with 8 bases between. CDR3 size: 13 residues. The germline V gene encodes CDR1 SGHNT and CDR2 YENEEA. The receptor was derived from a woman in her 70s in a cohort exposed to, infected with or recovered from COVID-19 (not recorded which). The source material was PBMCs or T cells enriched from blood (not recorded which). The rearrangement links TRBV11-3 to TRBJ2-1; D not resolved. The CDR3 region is CASSLGTSNEQFF. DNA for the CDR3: TGTGCCAGCAGCTTAGGAACGAGTAATGAGCAGTTCTTC.